The clone carrying this TCR beta chain was seen only a few times. In the source study's methods: For nucleated cells, counts were estimated from reference gene primer amplification. Clones were read by immunoSEQ multiplex PCR, and TCRdb kept only the in-frame ones, dropping some. For V, J and clone size, that table is used; D and trimming come from the DNA. This table holds over 150,000 clones, 86% found once. These data come from a study of blood T cell repertoires in COVID-19. V dropped 5 bases and J dropped 3; count of bases not matched to a gene: 7. The CDR3 covers 16 residues. Looked up from germline, CDR1 is SNHLY and CDR2 is FYNNEI.

The rearrangement uses TRBV2 and TRBJ2-7; 13 bases map to TRBD2. The source of this sequence is a man in his fifties with active or convalescent COVID-19. Material for sequencing was peripheral blood. The chain's CDR3 is CASSSGLAGAVYEQYF. The DNA for the CDR3 is TGTGCCAGCAGTTCCGGACTAGCGGGAGCAGTCTACGAGCAGTACTTC.